A single sample gave rise to the 15 T cell receptor beta chains below, sequenced in a study of beta chain features in type 1 diabetes. Expressed TCRB transcripts were sequenced, since all the RNA that had been isolated was reverse transcribed. This table comes from immunoSEQ multiplex PCR, and its TCRdb copy is limited to in-frame clones, with some not included. The sample has hundreds of thousands of clones; over 13% are singletons. Their antigen targets remain unknown. Study-level findings and limits: Patients with Type 1 diabetes showed moderately but significantly shorter TCRB CDR3s in all four CD4+ subsets.

Sequenced: naive CD4+ T cells from blood. The origin of the receptors is a man between 18 and 29 years old with type 1 diabetes.

This clone was counted between two and nine times. The chain employs TRBV6-1 and TRBJ2-7; D is perhaps TRBD1 (7 bases). Trimming took 8 bases from V and 6 from J, leaving 17 bases between them. This CDR3 is 13 amino acids long. CDR1 is MNHNS and CDR2 is SASEGT in the germline V gene. The CDR3 sequence is CASGGTDRIEQYF. CDR3 bases: TGTGCCAGCGGAGGGACAGATCGGATCGAGCAGTACTTC.

The chain couples TRBV5-1 to TRBJ1-1; 8 bases line up with TRBD1. The length of the CDR3 is 16 residues. Unmatched junction bases numbered 7, after V lost 2 bases and J lost 1 base. In germline, CDR1 is SGHRS, CDR2 YFSETQ. CDR3 in amino acids: CASSFPQGTGNTEAFF. The CDR3 DNA reads TGCGCCAGCAGCTTTCCCCAAGGGACAGGGAACACTGAAGCTTTCTTT.

There are a few counts of this clone. The V gene is TRBV7-2, the J gene TRBJ2-1, with no clear D. There are 14 residues in the CDR3. Germline V gene lookup returns CDR1 SGHTA and CDR2 FQGNSA. The V and J ends lost 1 base and 7 bases respectively, with 11 bases between them. DNA for the CDR3: TGTGCCAGCAGCTTAGTAGCAGTAAGGAATGAGCAGTTCTTC. This gives the protein CASSLVAVRNEQFF.

This clone was counted only a few times. The chain is built from TRBV18 and TRBJ1-2; 9 bases align to TRBD1. V lost 3 bases to trimming and J lost 0 bases; unmatched junction nucleotides: 2. The CDR3 is 15 residues long. CDR1 and CDR2 from the germline V gene are KGHSH and LQKENI. In nucleotides, the CDR3 is TGTGCCAGCTCACCGTGGGACAGGGCTAACTATGGCTACACCTTC. This sequence encodes CASSPWDRANYGYTF.

The chain employs TRBV6-1 and TRBJ2-1; no clear D gene. Trimming pared 6 bases from V and 7 bases from J, leaving 10 bases between. This CDR3 contains 12 residues. Germline loops: CDR1 MNHNS, CDR2 SASEGT. The CDR3 DNA reads as TGTGCCAGCAGGGCACAAGTTAATGAGCAGTTCTTC. Protein: CASRAQVNEQFF.

This clone came up a few times. This sequence joins TRBV28 and TRBJ2-7; 7 bases map to TRBD1. CDR3 length equals 15 residues. The ends lost 6 bases at V and 0 bases at J; junction bases unmatched: 8. CDR1 is MDHEN and CDR2 is SYDVKM in the germline V gene. The CDR3 coding sequence is TGTGCCAGCAGCCCCGTTAGGGGGCCCTCCTACGAGCAGTACTTC. This codes for CASSPVRGPSYEQYF.

CDR3 loop: CAWSPEGEGSYEQYF. The CDR3 coding sequence is TGTGCCTGGAGTCCCGAAGGCGAAGGGAGCTACGAGCAGTACTTC. J is TRBJ2-7 and V is TRBV30, with TRBD2 as a possible D gene (5 bases). Germline CDR1 is GTSNPN and CDR2 is SVGIG (reference sequence). Trimming left V 2 bases short and J 3 bases short, with 17 bases between. The CDR3 is made up of 15 amino acids.

The chain recombines TRBV10-3 with TRBJ2-5; a possible D gene is TRBD2 (8 bases). CDR1 and CDR2 from the germline V gene are ENHRY and SYGVKD. V lost 10 bases to trimming and J lost 1 base, with 28 bases between them. There are 18 residues in the CDR3. CDR3 nucleotide sequence: TGTGCCAGCCGCGAGGGGGCGGGGGCACTAGCGGTCCAAGAGACCCAGTACTTC. Amino acids: CASREGAGALAVQETQYF.

This clone was found a few times. V is TRBV2 and J is TRBJ2-2; maybe TRBD1 (5 bases). The CDR3 loop spans 15 amino acids. The germline CDR1 and CDR2 sequences are SNHLY and FYNNEI. Deletions cut 4 bases from V and 2 bases from J, with 11 bases between. CDR3 in amino acids: CASSVQGDNTGELFF. The DNA for the CDR3 is TGTGCCAGCAGTGTGCAGGGCGACAACACCGGGGAGCTGTTTTTT.

V gene TRBV14 combines with J gene TRBJ2-7, with 14 positions matching TRBD2. Germline CDR1 is SGHDN and CDR2 is FVKESK. V shed 6 bases and J 2 bases; nucleotides not matched to a gene: 3. The length of the CDR3 is 15 residues. The CDR3 sequence is CASRTSGGGPYEQYF. CDR3 DNA: TGTGCCAGCAGGACTAGCGGGGGGGGACCCTACGAGCAGTACTTC.

The J gene is TRBJ2-5, the V gene TRBV7-2, with TRBD1 identical over 8 bases. This CDR3 region has 16 residues. Per germline, CDR1 SGHTA and CDR2 FQGNSA. With 5 bases clipped from V and 1 base from J, the junction kept 9 bases outside the gene matches. As DNA, the CDR3 is TGTGCCAGCAGCACCCGACAGGGGACCTCCCAAGAGACCCAGTACTTC. Its protein product is CASSTRQGTSQETQYF.

The chain's CDR3 is CASSYRPDHGGAFF. As DNA, the CDR3 is TGTGCCAGCAGTTATCGTCCGGATCATGGGGGAGCTTTCTTT. The chain links TRBV7-3 to TRBJ1-1; perhaps TRBD1 as D (5 bases). The CDR3 totals 14 residues. The germline V gene encodes CDR1 SGHTA and CDR2 FQGTGA. V shed 6 bases and J shed 10 bases, with 21 bases lying between them.

This clone was observed a handful of times. Within the sample, other DNA sequences also encode this same CDR3. The chain carries TRBV7-2 and TRBJ2-3; 7 bases match TRBD2. Germline-derived CDR1 and CDR2 are SGHTA and FQGNSA. The trim removed 0 bases at V and 6 bases at J, leaving 0 bases unmatched. The CDR3 runs 13 residues. CDR3 amino acids: CASSLARGDTQYF. CDR3 in DNA: TGTGCCAGCAGCTTAGCGCGGGGGGATACGCAGTATTTT. Combining the CDR3 with reference TRBV7-2 and TRBJ2-3 gives the whole variable domain GAGVSQSPSNKVTEKGKDVELRCDPISGHTALYWYRQSLGQGLEFLIYFQGNSAPDKSGLPSDRFSAERTGGSVSTLTIQRTQQEDSAVYLCASSLARGDTQYFGPGTRLTVL.

This clone was found a few times. This chain connects TRBV29-1 to TRBJ2-1, with D hard to call. V was pared by 6 bases and J by 5 bases, with 11 bases between. The CDR3 contains 12 residues. The germline gives CDR1 SQVTM, CDR2 ANQGSEA. The CDR3 coding sequence is TGCAGCGTCGGAAGGGAAAACAATGAGCAGTTCTTC. As protein: CSVGRENNEQFF.

This clone was recorded a few times. This chain connects TRBV14 to TRBJ1-1, with 7 bases fitting TRBD1. Germline CDR1 and CDR2: SGHDN and FVKESK. The V and J ends lost 3 bases and 1 base, in that order; junction bases with no gene match: 5. The CDR3 runs to 15 residues. For the CDR3, the DNA is TGTGCCAGCAGCCATCGGACAGGCCCGAACACTGAAGCTTTCTTT. Amino acid sequence: CASSHRTGPNTEAFF.